The T cell receptor beta chain described here comes from a study of shared clonotypes between healthy human individuals. All donors qualified as healthy HIV-negative adults and had experienced no recent acute infections or vaccinations. Researchers partitioned CD4+ cells into CD45RA+ naive and CD45RA-negative memory subsets. Assay used: immunoSEQ multiplex PCR; TCRdb lists only in-frame clones, some missing. The profile shows about 520,000 clones, 90% to 96% of them singletons. The clonotype comes from a woman in her twenties or thirties in good health. The sample comprised naive CD4+ T cells sorted from blood. Indicated subset: CD45RA+ positively selected.

CDR3 sequence: CASSTMIFSGNTIYF. The DNA for the CDR3 is TGTGCCAGTAGTACCATGATCTTCTCTGGAAACACCATATATTTT. The gene calls are TRBV19 and TRBJ1-3; D gene unclear. Trimming removed 4 bases at V and 0 bases at J, with 10 bases between. The CDR3 totals 15 residues. The germline V gene encodes CDR1 LNHDA and CDR2 SQIVND (reference sequence).